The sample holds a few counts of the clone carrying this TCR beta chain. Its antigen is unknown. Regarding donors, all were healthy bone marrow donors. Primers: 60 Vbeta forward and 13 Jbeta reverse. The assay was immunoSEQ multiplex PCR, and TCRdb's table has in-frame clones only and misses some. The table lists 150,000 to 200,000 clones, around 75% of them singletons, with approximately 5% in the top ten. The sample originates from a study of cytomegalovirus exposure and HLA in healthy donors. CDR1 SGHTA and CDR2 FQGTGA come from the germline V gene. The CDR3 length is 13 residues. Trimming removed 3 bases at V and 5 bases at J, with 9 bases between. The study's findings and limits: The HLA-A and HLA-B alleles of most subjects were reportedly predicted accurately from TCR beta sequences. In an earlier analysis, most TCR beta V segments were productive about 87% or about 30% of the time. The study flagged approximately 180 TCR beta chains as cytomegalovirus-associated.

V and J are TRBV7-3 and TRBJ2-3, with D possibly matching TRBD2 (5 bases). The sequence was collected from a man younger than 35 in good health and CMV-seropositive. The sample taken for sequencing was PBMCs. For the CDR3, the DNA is TGTGCCAGCAGCTTCCAACGGGGAGATACGCAGTATTTT. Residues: CASSFQRGDTQYF.